Following are 12 T cell receptor beta chains from one sample sequenced in a study of T cell repertoires in cytomegalovirus infection. One entry per CDR3 protein, called by TCRdb with MiXCR from the reads. The table lists 450,000 to 550,000 distinct CDR3 sequences, 42% of them singletons, with around 45% in the top ten. The antigens of these receptors remain unknown. The sequenced sample was cultured PBMCs, obtained from culture after CMV antigen stimulation. These receptors all stem from a human donor in good health (CMV status not recorded). Some clones in this sample may be carry-over from other donors' samples.

This chain joins TRBV6-8 and TRBJ1-3; perhaps TRBD1 as D (5 bases). The germline V gene encodes CDR1 MNHGY and CDR2 SAAAGT. The length of the CDR3 is 14 residues. V gave up 7 bases and J gave up 3 bases, with 13 bases separating them. The CDR3 sequence: CASTPGNLGNTIYF. In nucleotides, the CDR3 is TGTGCCAGCACTCCAGGGAACCTTGGAAACACCATATATTTT.

J is TRBJ2-7 and V is TRBV7-2, with D unclear. This CDR3 spans 15 amino acids. The V end was cut by 5 bases, the J end by 2 bases, with 16 bases between. Germline CDR1 SGHTA, CDR2 FQGNSA. The CDR3 DNA follows: TGTGCCAGCAGCGTTCTCTCCGGGCCAACCTACGAGCAGTACTTC. Translation: CASSVLSGPTYEQYF.

The V gene is TRBV2, the J gene TRBJ1-5, with a possible D match to TRBD1 (5 bases). CDR1 is SNHLY and CDR2 is FYNNEI in the germline V gene. The length of the CDR3 is 12 residues. V was trimmed by 8 bases and J by 4 bases, leaving 9 bases between them. CDR3 residues: CASSRQNQPQHF. The CDR3 DNA is TGTGCCAGCTCTAGACAGAATCAGCCCCAGCATTTT. Looking up the rest from reference TRBV2 and TRBJ1-5 gives the full variable domain: EPEVTQTPSHQVTQMGQEVILRCVPISNHLYFYWYRQILGQKVEFLVSFYNNEISEKSEIFDDQFSVERPDGSNFTLKIRSTKLEDSAMYFCASSRQNQPQHFGDGTRLSIL.

The V and J genes are TRBV5-1 and TRBJ2-1, with unresolved D. The V gene lost 1 base and the J gene lost 3 bases, with 8 bases spanning the gap. CDR1 and CDR2 from the germline V gene are SGHRS and YFSETQ. This CDR3 spans 14 amino acids. This chain's CDR3 is CASSLYADYNEQFF. The DNA for the CDR3 is TGCGCCAGCAGCTTGTACGCGGACTACAATGAGCAGTTCTTC.

This clonotype was seen more than once but under ten times. The chain carries TRBV24-1 and TRBJ1-2, with a weak D call TRBD1 (5 bases). CDR3 length equals 14 residues. Germline CDR1 reads KGHDR; CDR2 reads SFDVKD. V was pared by 6 bases and J by 8 bases, with 18 bases between. This CDR3 reads CATSSNSGTEGYTF. CDR3 DNA sequence: TGTGCCACCAGTTCCAATTCAGGGACGGAAGGCTACACCTTC.

J is TRBJ2-1 and V is TRBV7-6, with a possible D match to TRBD2 (6 bases). CDR1 and CDR2 from the germline V gene are SGHVS and FNYEAQ. Trimming cost V 1 base and J 9 bases, with 13 bases left between them. CDR3 length equals 14 residues. The CDR3 region has the DNA TGTGCCAGCAGCTTAGGACGGGCGGGGAGTGAGCAGTTCTTC. As protein: CASSLGRAGSEQFF.

This clonotype was counted a few times. The chain joins TRBV20-1 to TRBJ2-1, with no clear D. V was clipped by 2 bases and J by 3 bases, with 11 bases between them. Germline values: CDR1 DFQATT, CDR2 SNEGSKA (reference sequence). This CDR3 comprises 14 residues. The CDR3 region is CSARSLADYNEQFF. The CDR3 bases are TGCAGTGCTAGAAGTTTAGCAGACTACAATGAGCAGTTCTTC.

This clonotype was found a few times. The chain joins TRBV28 to TRBJ2-4; D perhaps matches TRBD2 (6 bases). In germline, CDR1 is MDHEN, CDR2 SYDVKM. The CDR3 consists of 14 residues. The V and J ends lost 10 bases and 0 bases respectively, with 13 bases between them. The CDR3 bases are TGTGCCACCGGCGGGAATTCAGCCAAAAACATTCAGTACTTC. It yields the protein CATGGNSAKNIQYF.

This clonotype has just a few counts. The chain couples TRBV7-2 to TRBJ1-3; D is uncertain. Trimming pared 5 bases from V and 6 bases from J, leaving 17 bases between. The CDR3 spans 15 residues. Germline CDR1 is SGHTA and CDR2 is FQGNSA. The CDR3 reads CASSPRRETPNTIYF. In DNA, the CDR3 is TGTGCCAGCAGCCCTAGGCGGGAAACACCAAACACCATATATTTT.

The chain carries TRBV20-1 and TRBJ2-7; 12 positions agree with TRBD2. Germline trimming cut 5 bases from V and 7 bases from J; bases unmatched to any gene: 6. The CDR3 loop spans 13 amino acids. The germline CDR1 and CDR2 sequences are DFQATT and SNEGSKA (reference sequence). The CDR3 bases are TGCAGTGCTGAGACTAGCGGGAGCTGGGAGCAGTACTTC. It codes for CSAETSGSWEQYF.

The chain employs TRBV20-1 and TRBJ2-3; D is perhaps TRBD1 (5 bases). The germline V gene has CDR1 DFQATT and CDR2 SNEGSKA (reference sequence). The CDR3 consists of 13 residues. Trimming cost V 2 bases and J 5 bases, with 11 bases left between them. The CDR3 here is CSARLPGIDTQYF. The CDR3 nucleotides read TGCAGTGCTAGACTGCCAGGGATAGATACGCAGTATTTT.

The rearrangement joins TRBV7-2 to TRBJ2-1; D is possibly TRBD2 (5 bases). Trimming removed 0 bases from V and 4 bases from J, with 19 bases in between. Per germline, CDR1 SGHTA and CDR2 FQGNSA. The CDR3 has 18 amino acids. CDR3 coding DNA: TGTGCCAGCAGCTTAGCGCGGACTTTGAGCTCTAGATACAATGAGCAGTTCTTC. This sequence encodes CASSLARTLSSRYNEQFF.